These 12 T cell receptor beta chains were sequenced from one sample in a study of technical replicates of blood from a few donors. Repertoires were generated with immunoSEQ multiplex PCR, while TCRdb's copy carries only in-frame clones and drops some. The table lists approximately 79,000 clones, 90% to 95% of them singletons. Sequenced material: T cells isolated from PBMCs. These receptors came from a human donor in good health.

This clone occurred a few times. CDR3 region: CASSAGATEAFF. In DNA, the CDR3 is TGTGCCAGCTCAGCGGGGGCCACTGAAGCTTTCTTT. This sequence joins TRBV18 and TRBJ1-1, with a weak D call TRBD1 (6 bases). The CDR3 sequence is 12 residues long. Germline loops: CDR1 KGHSH, CDR2 LQKENI. Trimming took 5 bases from V and 4 from J, leaving 8 bases between them.

The CDR3 sequence: CASTRQGGTEAFF. The CDR3 DNA sequence: TGTGCCAGCACCCGACAGGGCGGCACTGAAGCTTTCTTT. The chain joins TRBV5-4 to TRBJ1-1, with 7 nucleotides matching TRBD1. With V trimmed by 6 bases and J by 4 bases, 6 bases remained unmatched. This CDR3 contains 13 residues. CDR1 and CDR2 (germline): SGHNT, YYREEE (reference sequence).

The CDR3 DNA sequence: TGTGCCAGTATACCTCGACAGGGAGATTATGGCTACACCTTC. Protein sequence: CASIPRQGDYGYTF. The rearrangement joins TRBV5-5 to TRBJ1-2; 7 bases are shared with TRBD1. The germline CDR1 and CDR2 sequences are SGHKS and YYEKEE (reference sequence). This CDR3 has 14 residues. Unmatched junction bases numbered 12, after V lost 8 bases and J lost 5 bases.

J is TRBJ2-5 and V is TRBV11-2, with D hard to call. Trimming took off 1 base at V and 1 base at J, with 7 bases between the two ends. The germline CDR1 and CDR2 sequences are SGHAT and FQNNGV. This CDR3 has 14 residues. Here the CDR3 reads CASSLARSQETQYF. For the CDR3, the DNA is TGTGCCAGCAGCTTAGCTAGGAGCCAAGAGACCCAGTACTTC. The full variable domain, with the rest looked up from reference TRBV11-2 and TRBJ2-5, is EAGVAQSPRYKIIEKRQSVAFWCNPISGHATLYWYQQILGQGPKLLIQFQNNGVVDDSQLPKDRFSAERLKGVDSTLKIQPAKLEDSAVYLCASSLARSQETQYFGPGTRLLVL.

The genes are TRBV6-5 and TRBJ1-2; D gene unclear. Germline lookup yields CDR1 MNHEY and CDR2 SVGAGI. Trimming cost V 5 bases and J 2 bases, with 9 bases left between them. CDR3 length: 13 amino acids. This CDR3 is CASSISFNYGYTF. The DNA for the CDR3 is TGTGCCAGCAGTATCTCGTTCAACTATGGCTACACCTTC.

The chain is built from TRBV7-9 and TRBJ1-1; weak D call: TRBD1 (5 bases). V lost 3 bases, J lost 5 bases, and 13 bases lay in between. The CDR3 spans 14 residues. In germline, CDR1 is SEHNR, CDR2 FQNEAQ (reference sequence). The CDR3 sequence: CASSFSFDRTEAFF. CDR3 bases: TGTGCCAGCAGCTTTTCATTCGACAGAACTGAAGCTTTCTTT. The entire variable domain, with the rest obtained from reference TRBV7-9 and TRBJ1-1, is as follows: DTGVSQNPRHKITKRGQNVTFRCDPISEHNRLYWYRQTLGQGPEFLTYFQNEAQLEKSRLLSDRFSAERPKGSFSTLEIQRTEQGDSAMYLCASSFSFDRTEAFFGQGTRLTVV.

The chain employs TRBV7-3 and TRBJ2-5, with 9 nucleotides matching TRBD1. The CDR3 has 14 residues. After removal of 3 bases from V and 5 bases from J, the junction contained 4 bases not matched to a gene. The germline V gene encodes CDR1 SGHTA and CDR2 FQGTGA. In DNA form, the CDR3 reads TGTGCCAGCAGCTTCGGACAGGGGTCCGAGACCCAGTACTTC. Amino acids: CASSFGQGSETQYF. Combining the CDR3 with reference TRBV7-3 and TRBJ2-5 gives the whole variable domain GAGVSQTPSNKVTEKGKYVELRCDPISGHTALYWYRQSLGQGPEFLIYFQGTGAADDSGLPNDRFFAVRPEGSVSTLKIQRTERGDSAVYLCASSFGQGSETQYFGPGTRLLVL.

The chain uses TRBV25-1 and TRBJ1-2; D is uncertain. The CDR3 contains 12 residues. V dropped 1 base and J dropped 8 bases, with 8 bases sitting between them. CDR1 is MGHDK and CDR2 is SYGVNS in the germline V gene. CDR3 sequence: CASSELSGGYTF. The CDR3 nucleotides are TGTGCCAGCAGTGAATTATCCGGGGGCTACACCTTC.

V is TRBV27 and J is TRBJ2-5, with 7 bases fitting TRBD1. This CDR3 has 14 residues. V lost 6 bases, J lost 0 bases, and 4 bases stayed unmatched. Germline V CDR1 and CDR2: MNHEY, SMNVEV (reference sequence). CDR3 amino acids: CASRTQGYQETQYF. The CDR3 nucleotides are TGTGCCAGCAGAACACAGGGGTACCAAGAGACCCAGTACTTC.

The chain combines TRBV15 with TRBJ2-1, with 9 bases identical to TRBD2. With V trimmed by 6 bases and J by 3 bases, 3 bases remained unmatched. Per the germline V gene, CDR1 is LNHNV and CDR2 is YYDKDF (reference sequence). The length of the CDR3 is 14 residues. CDR3 residues: CATSISGSYNEQFF. For the CDR3, the DNA is TGTGCCACCAGTATTAGCGGGAGCTACAATGAGCAGTTCTTC.

V is TRBV7-9 and J is TRBJ2-1; tentative D call: TRBD1 (5 bases). Deletions cut 6 bases from V and 6 bases from J, with 15 bases between. CDR3 length equals 14 residues. Germline V gene data show CDR1 as SEHNR and CDR2 as FQNEAQ (reference sequence). The CDR3: CASRHIQGSNEQFF. The CDR3 nucleotides read TGTGCCAGCAGACATATTCAGGGTTCCAATGAGCAGTTCTTC.

This clone was recorded once. This chain links TRBV5-6 with TRBJ2-1; tentatively, D is TRBD1 (6 bases). Trimming stripped 4 bases from V and 10 bases from J, with 12 bases between. The CDR3 is 12 amino acids. Germline V lookup: CDR1 SGHDT, CDR2 YYEEEE. CDR3 loop: CASSPVGGEQFF. The CDR3 DNA is TGTGCCAGCAGCCCAGTTGGGGGCGAGCAGTTCTTC.